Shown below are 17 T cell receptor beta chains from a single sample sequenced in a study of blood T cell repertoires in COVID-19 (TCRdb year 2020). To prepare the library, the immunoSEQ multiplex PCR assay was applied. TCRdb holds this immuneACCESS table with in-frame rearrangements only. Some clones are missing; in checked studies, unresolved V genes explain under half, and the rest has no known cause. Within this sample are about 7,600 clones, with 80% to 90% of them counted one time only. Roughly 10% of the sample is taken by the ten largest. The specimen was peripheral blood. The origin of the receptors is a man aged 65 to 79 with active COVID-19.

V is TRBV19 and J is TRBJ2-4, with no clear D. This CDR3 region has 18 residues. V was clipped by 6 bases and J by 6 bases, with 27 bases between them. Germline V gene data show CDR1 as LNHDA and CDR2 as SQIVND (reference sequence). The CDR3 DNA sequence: TGTGCCAGTAGCCCAAGTGGGCCGATTGACGCCATCTCAAACATTCAGTACTTC. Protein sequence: CASSPSGPIDAISNIQYF.

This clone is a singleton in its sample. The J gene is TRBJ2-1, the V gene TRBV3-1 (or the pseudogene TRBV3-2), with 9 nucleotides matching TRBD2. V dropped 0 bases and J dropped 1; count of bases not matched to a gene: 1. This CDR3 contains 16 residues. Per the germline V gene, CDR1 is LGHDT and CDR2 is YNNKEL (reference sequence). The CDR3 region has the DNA TGTGCCAGCAGCCAAGACAGCGGGGGGTCCTACAATGAGCAGTTCTTC. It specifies CASSQDSGGSYNEQFF.

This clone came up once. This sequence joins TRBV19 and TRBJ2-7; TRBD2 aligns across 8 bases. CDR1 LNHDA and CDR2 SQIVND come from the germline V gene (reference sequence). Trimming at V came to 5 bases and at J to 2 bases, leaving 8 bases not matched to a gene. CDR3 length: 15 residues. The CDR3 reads CASSHSGGDTYEQYF. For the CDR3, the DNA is TGTGCCAGTAGTCACAGCGGGGGTGACACCTACGAGCAGTACTTC.

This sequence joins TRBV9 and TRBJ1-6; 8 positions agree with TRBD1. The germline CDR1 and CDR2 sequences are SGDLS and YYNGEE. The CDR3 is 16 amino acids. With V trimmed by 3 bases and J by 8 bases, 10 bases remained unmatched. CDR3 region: CASSAVGGQGYSPLHF. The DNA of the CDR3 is TGTGCCAGCAGCGCCGTAGGTGGACAGGGCTATTCACCCCTCCACTTT.

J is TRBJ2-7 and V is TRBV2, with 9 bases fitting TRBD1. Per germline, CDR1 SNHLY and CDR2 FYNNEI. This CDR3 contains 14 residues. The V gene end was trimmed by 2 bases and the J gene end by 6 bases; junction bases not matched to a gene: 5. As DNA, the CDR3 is TGTGCCAGCAGTGAATGGGGACAGGGCGGCGAGCAGTACTTC. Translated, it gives CASSEWGQGGEQYF.

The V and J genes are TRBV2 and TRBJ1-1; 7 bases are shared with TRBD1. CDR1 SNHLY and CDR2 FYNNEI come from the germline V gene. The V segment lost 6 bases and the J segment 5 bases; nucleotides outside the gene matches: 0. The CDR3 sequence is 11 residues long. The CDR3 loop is CASSRGTEAFF. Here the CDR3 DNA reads TGTGCCAGCAGCAGGGGGACTGAAGCTTTCTTT.

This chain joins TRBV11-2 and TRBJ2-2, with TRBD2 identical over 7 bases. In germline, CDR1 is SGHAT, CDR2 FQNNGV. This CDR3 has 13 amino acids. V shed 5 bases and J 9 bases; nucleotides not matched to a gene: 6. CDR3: CASSLSGYRELFF. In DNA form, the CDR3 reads TGTGCCAGCAGCCTTAGCGGGTACCGGGAGCTGTTTTTT.

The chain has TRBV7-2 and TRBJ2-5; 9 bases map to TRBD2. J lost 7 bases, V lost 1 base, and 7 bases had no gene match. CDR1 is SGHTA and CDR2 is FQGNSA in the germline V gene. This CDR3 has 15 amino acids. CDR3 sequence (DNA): TGTGCCAGCAGCTTAGTTAGCGGGGGACGGGGGACCCAGTACTTC. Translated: CASSLVSGGRGTQYF.

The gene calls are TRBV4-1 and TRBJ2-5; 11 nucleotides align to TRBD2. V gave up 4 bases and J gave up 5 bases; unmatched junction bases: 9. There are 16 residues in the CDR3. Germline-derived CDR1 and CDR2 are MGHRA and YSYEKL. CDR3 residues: CASSLRLAGPLETQYF. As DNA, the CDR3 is TGCGCCAGCAGCCTCCGACTAGCGGGGCCCCTGGAGACCCAGTACTTC.

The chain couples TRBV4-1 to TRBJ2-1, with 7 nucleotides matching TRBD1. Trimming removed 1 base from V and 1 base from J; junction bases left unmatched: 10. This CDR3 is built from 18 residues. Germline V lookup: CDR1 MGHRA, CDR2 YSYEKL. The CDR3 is CASSQVPSQGKSYNEQFF. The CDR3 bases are TGCGCCAGCAGCCAAGTACCCTCACAGGGGAAGTCCTACAATGAGCAGTTCTTC.

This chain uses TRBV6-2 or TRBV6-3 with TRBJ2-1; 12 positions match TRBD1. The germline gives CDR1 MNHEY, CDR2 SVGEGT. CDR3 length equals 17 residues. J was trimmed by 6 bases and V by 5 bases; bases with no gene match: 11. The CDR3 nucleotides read TGTGCCAGCAGTACCCCTCTGGGACAGGGGGCCTCCAATGAGCAGTTCTTC. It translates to CASSTPLGQGASNEQFF.

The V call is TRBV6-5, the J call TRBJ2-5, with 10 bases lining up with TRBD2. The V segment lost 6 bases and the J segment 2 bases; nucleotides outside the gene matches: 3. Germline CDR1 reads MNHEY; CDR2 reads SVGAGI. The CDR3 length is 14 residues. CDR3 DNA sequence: TGTGCCAGCAGGAAACTAGCGGGGCAAGAGACCCAGTACTTC. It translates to CASRKLAGQETQYF.

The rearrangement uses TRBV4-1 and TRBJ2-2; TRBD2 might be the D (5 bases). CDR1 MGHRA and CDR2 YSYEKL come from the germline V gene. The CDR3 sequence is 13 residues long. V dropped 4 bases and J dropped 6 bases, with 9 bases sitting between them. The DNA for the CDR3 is TGCGCCAGCAGCCCGGGGTGGTCCGGGGAGCTGTTTTTT. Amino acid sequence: CASSPGWSGELFF.

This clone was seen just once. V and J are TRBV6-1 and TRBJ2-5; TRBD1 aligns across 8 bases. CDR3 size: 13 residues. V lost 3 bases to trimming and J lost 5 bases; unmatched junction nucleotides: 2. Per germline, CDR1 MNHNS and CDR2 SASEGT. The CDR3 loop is CASSDRGLETQYF. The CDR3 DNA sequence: TGTGCCAGCAGTGACAGGGGGCTGGAGACCCAGTACTTC.

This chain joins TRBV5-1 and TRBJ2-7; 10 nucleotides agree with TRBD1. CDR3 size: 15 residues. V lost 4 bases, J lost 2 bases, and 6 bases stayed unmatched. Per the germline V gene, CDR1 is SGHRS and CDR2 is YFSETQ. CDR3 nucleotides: TGCGCCAGCAGCGAGACAGGGGGCGAAGCCTACGAGCAGTACTTC. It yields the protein CASSETGGEAYEQYF.

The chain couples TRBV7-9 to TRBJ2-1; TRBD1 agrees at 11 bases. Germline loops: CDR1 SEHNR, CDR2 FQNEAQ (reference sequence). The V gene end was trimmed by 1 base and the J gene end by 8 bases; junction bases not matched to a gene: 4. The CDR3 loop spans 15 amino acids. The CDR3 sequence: CASSLVGTGGDEQFF. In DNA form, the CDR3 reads TGTGCCAGCAGCTTAGTCGGGACAGGGGGGGATGAGCAGTTCTTC.

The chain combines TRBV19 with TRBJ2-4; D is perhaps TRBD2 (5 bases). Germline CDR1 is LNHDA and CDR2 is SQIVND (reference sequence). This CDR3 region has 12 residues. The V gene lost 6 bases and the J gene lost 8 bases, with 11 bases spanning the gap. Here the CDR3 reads CASRASPDIQYF. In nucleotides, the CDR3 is TGTGCCAGTAGGGCTAGCCCTGACATTCAGTACTTC.